This T cell receptor beta chain emerged from a study of T cell repertoires in cytomegalovirus infection. Study at large: Selection of CMV epitopes for the study included recently identified HLA-C-restricted and well-studied HLA-B-restricted ones. In public TCR beta signatures, there were indications of both CMV infection and matching HLA type.

The CDR3 totals 16 residues. V dropped 3 bases and J dropped 5; count of bases not matched to a gene: 7. Germline V gene lookup returns CDR1 MGHRA and CDR2 YSYEKL. Study-level points and caveats: Dominant in the ex vivo response were TCR beta clonotypes restricted by HLA-C and specific for CMV. The cumulative frequency of public TCR beta families distinguished individuals who carried CMV together with the relevant HLA.

TCRdb itself ran the reads through MiXCR, one entry per CDR3 protein. The sample shows fewer than 1,000,000 distinct CDR3 sequences, roughly a third of them seen only once. This clonotype has a handful of counts. The antigen is unknown. The chain employs TRBV4-1 and TRBJ2-5; 12 nucleotides agree with TRBD2. Sequencing was performed on cultured CD8+ T cells from PBMCs, taken from culture after CMV antigen stimulation. This clonotype was obtained from a human donor in good health (CMV status not recorded). Some clones in this sample may be carry-over from other donors' samples. The chain's CDR3 is CASSQEGLAGPETQYF. The DNA for the CDR3 is TGCGCCAGCAGCCAGGAAGGACTAGCGGGGCCGGAGACCCAGTACTTC.